These T cell receptor beta chains were read from a single sample in a study of Ad26.COV2.S vaccination and SARS-CoV-2 variants. TCRdb's copy holds only in-frame clones and misses some; the assay was immunoSEQ multiplex PCR. Here the sample spans 300,000 to 350,000 clones, just under 85% being singletons. Here the sequenced sample was peripheral blood, taken in a trial of Ad26.COV2.S vaccine versus placebo. The receptor source for this set is a person aged 18 to 65 who received the Ad26.COV2.S COVID-19 vaccine or a placebo. Both conserved end residues are part of each CDR3. A D gene is named only where the DNA matches it firmly. Clone size appears in some rows only: once, few, many, or a class for an expanded clone.

j_call clone_size v_call d_call cdr3_aa cdr3_nt
TRBJ2-7 . TRBV4-2 . CASSQDTGTPYEQYF TGTGCCAGCAGCCAAGATACGGGCACTCCCTACGAGCAGTACTTC
TRBJ1-5 . TRBV2 . CASNPGSQPQHF TGTGCCAGCAATCCCGGGTCCCAGCCCCAGCATTTT
TRBJ2-1 once TRBV9 . CASSVSVGGPYNEQFF TGTGCCAGCAGCGTATCCGTCGGAGGGCCCTACAATGAGCAGTTCTTC
TRBJ2-7 once TRBV5-1 . CASSLEVGGQGEQYF TGCGCCAGCAGCTTGGAGGTGGGGGGGCAGGGCGAGCAGTACTTC
TRBJ1-2 . TRBV6-1 TRBD1 CASSELGDRGKRNGYTF TGTGCCAGCAGTGAACTAGGGGACAGGGGGAAAAGAAATGGCTACACCTTC
TRBJ1-2 . TRBV7-2 TRBD1 CASSSLGGKYGYTF TGTGCCAGCAGCTCTCTAGGGGGCAAGTATGGCTACACCTTC
TRBJ2-7 . TRBV6-2/TRBV6-3 . CASSYPASAGGYEQYF TGTGCCAGCAGTTACCCGGCATCTGCCGGGGGATACGAGCAGTACTTC
TRBJ1-4 . TRBV28 . CASSLSSPGATNEKLFF TGTGCCAGCAGTTTATCATCTCCAGGAGCAACTAATGAAAAACTGTTTTTT
TRBJ2-7 few TRBV6-6 TRBD1 CASSYGTGGSYEQYF TGTGCCAGCAGTTACGGGACAGGGGGCTCTTACGAGCAGTACTTC
TRBJ1-1 . TRBV5-1 . CASSLTGTEAFF TGCGCCAGCAGCTTGACAGGCACTGAAGCTTTCTTT